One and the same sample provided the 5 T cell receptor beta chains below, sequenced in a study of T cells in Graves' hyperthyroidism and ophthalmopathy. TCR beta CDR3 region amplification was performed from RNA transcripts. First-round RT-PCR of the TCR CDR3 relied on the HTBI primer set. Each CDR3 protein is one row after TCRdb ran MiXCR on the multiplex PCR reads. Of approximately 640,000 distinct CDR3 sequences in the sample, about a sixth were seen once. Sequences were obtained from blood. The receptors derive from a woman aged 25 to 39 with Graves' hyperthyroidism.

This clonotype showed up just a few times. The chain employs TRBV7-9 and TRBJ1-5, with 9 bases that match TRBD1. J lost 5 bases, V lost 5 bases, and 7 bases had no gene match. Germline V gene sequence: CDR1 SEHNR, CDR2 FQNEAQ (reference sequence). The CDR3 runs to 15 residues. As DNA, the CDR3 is TGTGCCAGCAGCCCACCGGGACAGGGAGATCAGCCCCAGCATTTT. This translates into CASSPPGQGDQPQHF.

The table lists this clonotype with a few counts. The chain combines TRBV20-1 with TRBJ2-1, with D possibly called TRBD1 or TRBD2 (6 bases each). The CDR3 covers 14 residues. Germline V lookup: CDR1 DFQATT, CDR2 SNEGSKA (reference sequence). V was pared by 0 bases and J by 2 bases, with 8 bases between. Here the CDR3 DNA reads TGCAGTGCTAGAGAAGGGGGGACCTACAATGAGCAGTTCTTC. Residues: CSAREGGTYNEQFF.

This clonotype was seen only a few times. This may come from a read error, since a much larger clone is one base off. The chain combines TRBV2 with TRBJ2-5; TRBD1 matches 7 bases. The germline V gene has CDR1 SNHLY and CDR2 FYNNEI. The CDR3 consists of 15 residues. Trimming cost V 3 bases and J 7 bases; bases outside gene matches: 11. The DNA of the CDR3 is TGTGCCAGCAGTGACGGGACAGTCCTGCAGGGGACCCAGTACTTC. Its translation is CASSDGTVLQGTQYF.

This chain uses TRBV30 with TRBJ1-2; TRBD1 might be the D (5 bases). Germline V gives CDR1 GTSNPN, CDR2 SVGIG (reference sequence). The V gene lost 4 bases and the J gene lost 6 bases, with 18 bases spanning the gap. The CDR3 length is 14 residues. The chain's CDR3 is CAWTPGTGRDGYTF. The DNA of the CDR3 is TGTGCCTGGACCCCCGGGACCGGAAGAGATGGCTACACCTTC.

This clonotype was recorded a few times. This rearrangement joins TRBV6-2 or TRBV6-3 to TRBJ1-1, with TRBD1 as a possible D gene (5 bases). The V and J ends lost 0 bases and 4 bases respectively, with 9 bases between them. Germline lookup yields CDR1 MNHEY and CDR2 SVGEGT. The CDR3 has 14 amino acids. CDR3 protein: CASSYSGRVTEAFF. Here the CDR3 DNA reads TGTGCCAGCAGTTACTCGGGCAGGGTCACTGAAGCTTTCTTT.